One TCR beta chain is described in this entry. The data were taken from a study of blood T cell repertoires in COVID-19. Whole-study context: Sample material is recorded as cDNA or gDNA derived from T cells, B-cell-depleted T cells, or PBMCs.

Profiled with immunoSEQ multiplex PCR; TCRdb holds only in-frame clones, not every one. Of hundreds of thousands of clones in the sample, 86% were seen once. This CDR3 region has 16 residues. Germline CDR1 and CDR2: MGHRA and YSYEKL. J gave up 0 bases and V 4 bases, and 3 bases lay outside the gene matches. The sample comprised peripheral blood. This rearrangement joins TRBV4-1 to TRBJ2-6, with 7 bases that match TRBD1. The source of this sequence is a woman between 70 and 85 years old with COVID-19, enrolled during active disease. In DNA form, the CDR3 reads TGCGCCAGCAGCCCTGACAGGGTCTCTGGGGCCAACGTCCTGACTTTC. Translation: CASSPDRVSGANVLTF.